Reported below is one T cell receptor beta chain. Its antigen is not known. The CDR3 has 16 amino acids. Trimming shortened V by 4 bases and J by 4 bases, and 19 bases separated the two germline ends. Looked up from germline, CDR1 is SGHTA and CDR2 is FQGNSA. The data derive from a study of identifying expanded T cells in peripheral blood. The study's findings and limits: Across healthy donors, higher total template counts meant significantly greater approximately two-week count variance. Differentially abundant clones: about 1.2 between replicates, just under 17 at about two weeks, around 20 at four.

Healthy donors had no documented immune events, such as infections, while sampled. Assay used: immunoSEQ multiplex PCR; TCRdb lists only in-frame clones, some missing. Among about 110,000 clones listed, about nine tenths were seen once. Sequenced material: blood. This chain links TRBV7-2 with TRBJ2-5; D might be TRBD1 or TRBD2, each matching 5 bases. The receptor was isolated from a person between 18 and 75 years old in good health. CDR3 DNA: TGTGCCAGCAGCTACAACCGGGGCCAAGGGTCAGAGACCCAGTACTTC. It specifies CASSYNRGQGSETQYF.